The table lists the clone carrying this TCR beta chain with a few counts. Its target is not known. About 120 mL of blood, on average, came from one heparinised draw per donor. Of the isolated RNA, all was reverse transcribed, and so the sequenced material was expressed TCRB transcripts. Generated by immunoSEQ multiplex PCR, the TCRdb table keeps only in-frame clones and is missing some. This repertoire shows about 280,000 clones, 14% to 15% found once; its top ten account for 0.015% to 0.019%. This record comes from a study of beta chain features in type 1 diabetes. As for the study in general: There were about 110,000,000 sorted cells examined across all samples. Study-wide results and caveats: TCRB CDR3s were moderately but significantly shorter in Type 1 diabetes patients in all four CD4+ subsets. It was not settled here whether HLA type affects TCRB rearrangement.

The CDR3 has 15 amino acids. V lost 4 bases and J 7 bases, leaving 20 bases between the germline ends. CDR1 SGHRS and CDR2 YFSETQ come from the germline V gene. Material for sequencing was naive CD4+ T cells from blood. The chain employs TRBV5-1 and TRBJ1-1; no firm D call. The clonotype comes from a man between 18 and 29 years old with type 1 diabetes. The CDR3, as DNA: TGCGCCAGCAGCCCCTCCCAGGCCGTGGTGGGTGAAGCTTTCTTT. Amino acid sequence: CASSPSQAVVGEAFF.